This is a list of T cell receptor beta chains from one sample in a study of T-cell memory formation after mild COVID-19. TCRdb processed the 5' RACE reads anew with MiXCR; each CDR3 protein has one entry. The table records 550,000 to 700,000 distinct CDR3 sequences, about 20% of them present only once. Material for sequencing was PBMCs or a T cell subset sorted from them (not recorded which). The receptors originated from an adult woman who had mild COVID-19 (a few samples of this study predate the infection). Cell type and time point are not known. Both conserved end residues are part of each CDR3. A D gene is named only where the DNA matches it firmly. Clone sizes are given selectively: once, few, many, or a class where the clone is expanded.

clone size	J gene	D gene	V gene	CDR3 protein	CDR3 DNA
NA	TRBJ1-2	TRBD1	TRBV18	CASSPSQGQRDGYTF	TGTGCCAGCTCACCTTCACAGGGGCAAAGGGATGGCTACACCTTC
few	TRBJ2-1	TRBD1	TRBV20-1	CSTDRVSTLNEQFF	TGCAGTACCGACAGGGTGTCCACCCTCAATGAGCAGTTCTTC
once	TRBJ1-6	NA	TRBV10-2	CASRGSQGNNSPLHF	TGCGCCAGCAGGGGCAGTCAGGGGAATAATTCACCCCTCCACTTT
few	TRBJ2-3	TRBD2	TRBV30	CAWSGLAGSTDTQYF	TGTGCCTGGAGTGGACTAGCGGGAAGCACAGATACGCAGTATTTT
few	TRBJ2-7	TRBD1	TRBV11-2	CASSSGRTGVPHEQYF	TGTGCCAGCAGCTCCGGTAGGACAGGGGTTCCCCACGAGCAGTACTTC
NA	TRBJ2-5	TRBD2	TRBV6-9	CASTPGASGSSMGETQYF	TGTGCCAGCACCCCCGGGGCTAGCGGGAGTTCTATGGGAGAGACCCAGTACTTC
NA	TRBJ1-1	NA	TRBV4-2	CASSQAGSMNTEAFF	TGTGCCAGCAGCCAAGCGGGCAGTATGAACACTGAAGCTTTCTTT
NA	TRBJ2-7	TRBD2	TRBV7-2	CASSLGERGGSYEQYF	TGTGCCAGCAGCTTAGGGGAGCGGGGCGGGTCCTACGAGCAGTACTTC
few	TRBJ1-1	NA	TRBV29-1	CSVTRWENTEAFF	TGCAGCGTTACCAGGTGGGAGAACACTGAAGCTTTCTTT
NA	TRBJ2-7	TRBD1	TRBV6-1	CASIVRDRLSEQYF	TGTGCCAGCATCGTCCGGGACAGGCTCTCCGAGCAGTACTTC
NA	TRBJ1-3	NA	TRBV3-1	CASSQGPPGASSGNTIYF	TGTGCCAGCAGCCAAGGACCCCCCGGGGCGAGCTCTGGAAACACCATATATTTT
many	TRBJ1-2	TRBD1	TRBV14	CASSHARGHGYTF	TGTGCCAGCAGCCATGCGAGGGGGCACGGCTACACCTTC
few	TRBJ1-2	NA	TRBV11-2	CASSLPGTYYGYTF	TGTGCCAGCAGCTTACCAGGGACTTACTATGGCTACACCTTC
NA	TRBJ2-1	TRBD1	TRBV5-1	CASSLADRGQSEQFF	TGCGCCAGCAGCTTGGCCGACAGGGGGCAGTCTGAGCAGTTCTTC
few	TRBJ1-1	TRBD1	TRBV5-6	CASSYGQGAYGTEAFF	TGTGCCAGCAGCTACGGACAGGGGGCATATGGTACTGAAGCTTTCTTT
few	TRBJ2-7	NA	TRBV6-6	CASSSFDRIDVDEQYF	TGTGCCAGCAGCTCCTTCGACAGAATAGACGTGGACGAGCAGTACTTC
few	TRBJ2-3	NA	TRBV4-2	CASSQEIATDTQYF	TGTGCCAGCAGCCAAGAGATTGCGACAGATACGCAGTATTTT
NA	TRBJ2-3	NA	TRBV7-6	CASSFGGLDTQYF	TGTGCCAGCAGCTTTGGGGGTCTGGATACGCAGTATTTT
NA	TRBJ1-6	TRBD1	TRBV18	CASSEGQRNSPLHF	TGTGCCAGCTCCGAGGGACAGAGGAATTCACCCCTCCACTTT
NA	TRBJ1-1	NA	TRBV4-1	CASSLWTENTEAFF	TGCGCCAGCAGCCTCTGGACGGAAAACACTGAAGCTTTCTTT
many	TRBJ2-3	NA	TRBV7-3	CASSLIGGPTDTQYF	TGTGCCAGCAGCTTAATTGGGGGCCCGACAGATACGCAGTATTTT
few	TRBJ2-6	NA	TRBV7-9	CASSLVRGALEGANVLTF	TGTGCCAGCAGCTTAGTCAGGGGCGCCTTGGAAGGGGCCAACGTCCTGACTTTC
few	TRBJ2-1	TRBD2	TRBV10-3	CAISDGTSGSNEQFF	TGTGCCATCAGTGATGGGACTAGCGGTAGCAATGAGCAGTTCTTC
few	TRBJ2-5	NA	TRBV11-1	CASSLARGATGQETQYF	TGTGCCAGCAGCTTAGCTCGAGGTGCGACGGGGCAAGAGACCCAGTACTTC
many	TRBJ2-1	TRBD2	TRBV7-9	CASSLASGSSYNEQFF	TGTGCCAGCAGCTTAGCTAGCGGGAGTTCCTACAATGAGCAGTTCTTC
NA	TRBJ2-5	NA	TRBV19	CASSLAAPGTQYF	TGTGCCAGTAGCTTGGCGGCCCCGGGGACCCAGTACTTC
NA	TRBJ2-3	NA	TRBV7-9	CASSLGTAADTQYF	TGTGCCAGCAGCTTGGGGACTGCGGCAGATACGCAGTATTTT
many	TRBJ1-2	NA	TRBV9	CASSGLGVHGYTF	TGTGCCAGCAGCGGACTAGGGGTACATGGCTACACCTTC